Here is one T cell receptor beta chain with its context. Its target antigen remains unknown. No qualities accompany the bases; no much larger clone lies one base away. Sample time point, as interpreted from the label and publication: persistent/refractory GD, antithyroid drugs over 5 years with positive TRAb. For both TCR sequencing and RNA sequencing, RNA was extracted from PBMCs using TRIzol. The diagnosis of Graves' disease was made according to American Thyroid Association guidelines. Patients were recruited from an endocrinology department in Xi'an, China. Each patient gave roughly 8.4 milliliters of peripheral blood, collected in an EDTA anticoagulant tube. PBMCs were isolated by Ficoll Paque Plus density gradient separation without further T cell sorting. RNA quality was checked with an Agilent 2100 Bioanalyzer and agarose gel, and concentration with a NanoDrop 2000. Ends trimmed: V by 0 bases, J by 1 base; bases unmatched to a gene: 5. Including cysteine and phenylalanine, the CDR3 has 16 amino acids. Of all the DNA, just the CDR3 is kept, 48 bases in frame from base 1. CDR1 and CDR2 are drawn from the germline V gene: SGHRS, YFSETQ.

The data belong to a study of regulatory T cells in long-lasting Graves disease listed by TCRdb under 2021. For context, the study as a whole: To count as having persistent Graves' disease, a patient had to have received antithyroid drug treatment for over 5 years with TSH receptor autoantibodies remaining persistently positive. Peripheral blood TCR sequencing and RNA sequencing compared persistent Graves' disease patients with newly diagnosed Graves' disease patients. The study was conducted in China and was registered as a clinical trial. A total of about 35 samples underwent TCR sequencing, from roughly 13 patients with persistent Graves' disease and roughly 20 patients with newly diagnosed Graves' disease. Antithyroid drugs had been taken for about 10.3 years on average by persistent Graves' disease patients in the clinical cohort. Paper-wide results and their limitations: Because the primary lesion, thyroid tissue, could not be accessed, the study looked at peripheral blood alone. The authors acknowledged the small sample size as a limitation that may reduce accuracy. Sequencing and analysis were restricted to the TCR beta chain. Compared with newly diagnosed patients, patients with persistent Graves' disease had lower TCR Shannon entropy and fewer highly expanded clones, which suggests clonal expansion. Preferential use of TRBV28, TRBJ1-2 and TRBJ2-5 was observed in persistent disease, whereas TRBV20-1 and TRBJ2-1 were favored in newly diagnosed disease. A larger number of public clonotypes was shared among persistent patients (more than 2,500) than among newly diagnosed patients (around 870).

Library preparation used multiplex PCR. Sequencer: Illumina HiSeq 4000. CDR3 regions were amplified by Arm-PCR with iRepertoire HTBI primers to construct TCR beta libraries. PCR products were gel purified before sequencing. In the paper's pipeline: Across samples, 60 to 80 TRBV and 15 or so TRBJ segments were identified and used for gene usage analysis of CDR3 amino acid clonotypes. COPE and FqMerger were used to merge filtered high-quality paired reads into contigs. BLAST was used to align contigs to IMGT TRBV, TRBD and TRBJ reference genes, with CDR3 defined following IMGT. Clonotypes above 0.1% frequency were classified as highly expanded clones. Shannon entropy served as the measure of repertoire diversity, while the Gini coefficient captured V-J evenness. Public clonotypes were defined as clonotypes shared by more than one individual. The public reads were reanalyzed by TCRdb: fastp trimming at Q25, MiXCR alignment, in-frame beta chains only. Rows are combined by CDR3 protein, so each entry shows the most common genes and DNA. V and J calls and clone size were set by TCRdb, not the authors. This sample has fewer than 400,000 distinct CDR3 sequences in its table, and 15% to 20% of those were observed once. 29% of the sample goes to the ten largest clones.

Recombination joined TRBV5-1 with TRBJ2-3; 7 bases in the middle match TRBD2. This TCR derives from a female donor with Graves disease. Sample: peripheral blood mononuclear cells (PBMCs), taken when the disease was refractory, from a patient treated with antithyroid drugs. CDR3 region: CASSLGRAGRTDTQYF. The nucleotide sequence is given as TGCGCCAGCAGCTTGGGGCGAGCGGGGCGCACAGATACGCAGTATTTT.